This T cell receptor (beta chain) was recorded in a study of beta chain features in type 1 diabetes (dated 2018 in TCRdb). About the investigation overall: No differences in mean age, gender distribution, total cell number or subset yield were found between patients and healthy donors. A total of 85 million to 140 million sorted cells were examined across all samples, and a strong correlation was observed between cell number per subset and RNA yield. The study compared TCRB repertoires of sorted circulating CD4+ T cell subsets between recently diagnosed type 1 diabetes patients and matched healthy donors. Regulatory and stem cell-like memory subsets were obtained from only 8 patients and roughly 8 healthy donors, while naive and central memory subsets were obtained from all 30 or so donors. The paper as a whole reports these results and caveats: Because small numbers of individuals were included in the HLA sub-analyses, any influence of HLA type on TCRB rearrangement was left unresolved. Because cDNA was sequenced instead of genomic DNA, activated cells with high expression could be over-represented, although the groups did not differ in activation or CD3 levels. In all four CD4+ subsets, TCRB CDR3 length was moderately but significantly shorter in type 1 diabetes patients. PCR might favor shorter templates, but patient and control samples were amplified and corrected together, so any skew would affect both groups equally. Naive, central memory and regulatory TCRB repertoires appeared more similar among patients than among healthy donors. Patients with type 1 diabetes made fewer insertions and deleted more nucleotides at VDJ recombination sites, implying thymic rearrangement abnormalities.

Each donor gave one peripheral blood draw, averaging approximately 0.12 L, which was collected into heparinised tubes. Naive, central memory, regulatory and stem cell-like memory CD4+ T cells were sorted on a BD FACSAria II using a panel including CD45RO, CCR7, CD25, CD127, CD95 and CD27. A purity above 98% was achieved for all sorted populations. PBMCs were isolated right away by Lymphoprep density gradient centrifugation and were stained directly, without culture. So that batch effects would be minimized, each experiment stained and sorted samples in pairs, pairing one healthy donor with one patient. The High Capacity cDNA Reverse Transcription Kit was used to reverse transcribe all of the isolated RNA, meaning that expressed TCRB transcripts were what got sequenced. Naive, central memory and regulatory T cell samples underwent deep immunoSEQ sequencing, averaging about 3.57 million total reads per sample. After sorted cells were lysed in RLT buffer, RNA was extracted with DNase-treated RNeasy Micro or Mini kits, with the choice depending on cell number. Each cell subset was processed separately to prevent cross-contamination, with patient and healthy donor samples processed together. The immunoSEQ multiplex PCR was used to amplify TCRB sequences from cDNA, yielding 87-bp fragments that span the CDR3 region. Amplicons were sequenced on the Illumina HiSeq platform. The authors' analysis ran thus. PCR bias was computationally corrected using synthetic template baselines, reads within Hamming distance 2 were collapsed, and singletons that could not be merged were discarded. Reads were aligned against IMGT to assign V, D and J genes, CDR3 length and insertions or deletions at six rearrangement sites. Clonotype counts were normalized to sorted cell number within each subset before computing true diversity and Gini coefficients with the tcR R package. Repertoire sharing was quantified using the overlap coefficient calculated on TCRB nucleotide sequences. As a proxy for the pre-selection repertoire, out-of-frame TCRB sequences from naive cells were analyzed. TCRdb carries this immuneACCESS record with in-frame sequences only. Its versions omit some clonotypes, under half of them owing to an unresolved V gene in the studies checked, with the rest unexplained. That table furnishes V, J and clone size, whereas the DNA furnished D and trimming. The sample contains under 900,000 clones, roughly a sixth of them found a single time. The ten largest make up roughly 0.025% of the sample.

This clone came up a few times. The antigen this receptor binds is unknown. Base qualities are missing; no much larger clone stands one base away. Material for sequencing was naive CD4+ T cells from blood. Sample cell subset or site, as interpreted from the label and publication: true naive CD4+ T cells. This TCR was sampled from a woman between 18 and 30 years old in good health.

At the DNA level, the sequence is TGTGCCAGCAGTTCCTCTCTAGCCAAAAACATTCAGTACTTC. Its coded protein is CASSSSLAKNIQYF. The V and J genes are TRBV27 and TRBJ2-4; the D gene cannot be named for sure. From the germline V gene (reference sequence), CDR1 is MNHEY and CDR2 is SMNVEV. Trimming costs V 4 bases and J 0 bases, and their ends lie 7 bases apart. The CDR3 contains 14 residues, cysteine and phenylalanine counted. The CDR3 DNA has 42 bases and is translated from base 1.